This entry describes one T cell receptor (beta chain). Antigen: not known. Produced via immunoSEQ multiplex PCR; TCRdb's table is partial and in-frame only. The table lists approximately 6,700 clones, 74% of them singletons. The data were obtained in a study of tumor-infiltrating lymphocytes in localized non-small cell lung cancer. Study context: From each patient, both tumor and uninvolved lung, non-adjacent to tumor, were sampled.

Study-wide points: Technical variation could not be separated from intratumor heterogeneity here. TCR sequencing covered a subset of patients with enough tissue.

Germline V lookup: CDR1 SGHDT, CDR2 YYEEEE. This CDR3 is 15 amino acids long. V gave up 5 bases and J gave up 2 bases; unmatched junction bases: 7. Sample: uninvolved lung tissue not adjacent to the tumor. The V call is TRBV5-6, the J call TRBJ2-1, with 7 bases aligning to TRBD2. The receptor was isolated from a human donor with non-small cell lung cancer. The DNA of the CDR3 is TGTGCCAGCAGGCCCGGGAGGACTGCCTACAATGAGCAGTTCTTC. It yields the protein CASRPGRTAYNEQFF.